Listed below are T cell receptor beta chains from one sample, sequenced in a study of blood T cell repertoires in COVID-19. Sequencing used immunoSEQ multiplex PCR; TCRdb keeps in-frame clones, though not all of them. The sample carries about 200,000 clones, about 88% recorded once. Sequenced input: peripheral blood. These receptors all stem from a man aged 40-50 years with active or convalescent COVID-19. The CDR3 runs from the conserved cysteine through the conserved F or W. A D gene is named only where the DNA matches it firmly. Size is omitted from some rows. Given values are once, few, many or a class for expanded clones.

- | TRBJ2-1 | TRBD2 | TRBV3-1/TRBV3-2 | TGTGCCAGCGGGGGGGGGTTCGATGAGCAGTTCTTC | CASGGGFDEQFF
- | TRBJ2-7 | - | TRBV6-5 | TGTGCCAGCAGTTACGGGGGGGCAGGGCTCTACGAGCAGTACTTC | CASSYGGAGLYEQYF
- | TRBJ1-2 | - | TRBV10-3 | TGTGCCATCAGTGAATACGCAGACAGGCCGGGCGTGAATGGCTACACCTTC | CAISEYADRPGVNGYTF
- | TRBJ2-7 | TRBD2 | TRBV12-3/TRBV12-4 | TGTGCCAGCAGTTCCAGCGGGGGCCACGAGCAGTACTTC | CASSSSGGHEQYF
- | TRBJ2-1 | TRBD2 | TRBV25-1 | TGTGCCAGCAGTGATGCTAGCGGGAGGCCCTACAATGAGCAGTTCTTC | CASSDASGRPYNEQFF
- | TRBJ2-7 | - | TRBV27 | TGTGCCAGCAGACAGGACATGAGCTCCTACGAGCAGTACTTC | CASRQDMSSYEQYF
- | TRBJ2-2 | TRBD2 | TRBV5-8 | TGTGCCAGCAGCTTGGGGACAATACTAGCGGGGGACAACACCGGGGAGCTGTTTTTT | CASSLGTILAGDNTGELFF
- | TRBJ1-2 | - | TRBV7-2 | TGTGCCAGCAGCCGCCGACAGGATAACTATGGCTACACCTTC | CASSRRQDNYGYTF
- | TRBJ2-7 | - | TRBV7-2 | TGTGCCAGCAGCCCAGGAGGAACCTACGAGCAGTACTTC | CASSPGGTYEQYF
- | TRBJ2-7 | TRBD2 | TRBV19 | TGTGCCAGTAGTATCGAAACTAGCGGGTACGAGCAGTACTTC | CASSIETSGYEQYF
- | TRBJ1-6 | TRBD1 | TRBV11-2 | TGTGCCAGCAGCTCTGTCCGACAGGGGAGGAATTCACCCCTCCACTTT | CASSSVRQGRNSPLHF
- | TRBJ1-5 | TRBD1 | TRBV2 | TGTGCCAGCAGGGCACAGGGGGCTGGGCAGCCCCAGCATTTT | CASRAQGAGQPQHF
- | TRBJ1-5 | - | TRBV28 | TGTGCCAGCAGCCAAACAACAAATCAGCCCCAGCATTTT | CASSQTTNQPQHF
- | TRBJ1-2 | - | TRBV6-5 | TGTGCCACCAGGGCGGGGAGGGGAGGGTATGGCTACACCTTC | CATRAGRGGYGYTF
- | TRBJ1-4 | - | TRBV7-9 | TGTGCCAGCAGCAAATCCAACCCGGGGTCAACTAATGAAAAACTGTTTTTT | CASSKSNPGSTNEKLFF
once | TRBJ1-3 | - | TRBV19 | TGTGCCAGTAGTATTTCAGGGTCCGTCTCTGGAAACACCATATATTTT | CASSISGSVSGNTIYF
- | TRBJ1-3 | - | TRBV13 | TGTGCCAGCAGCTTAACAGTAAACACCATATATTTT | CASSLTVNTIYF
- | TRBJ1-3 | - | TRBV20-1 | TGCAGTGCTAGTTCGTCAGGGATGGATGGAAACACCATATATTTT | CSASSSGMDGNTIYF
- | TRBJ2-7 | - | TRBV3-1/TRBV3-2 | TGTGCCAGCAGCCAAAGCCCTCCGGGTCCCTACGAGCAGTACTTC | CASSQSPPGPYEQYF
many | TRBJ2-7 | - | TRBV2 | TGTGCCAGCGGACCCCCGGTAGGGGTCTCCCCTTACGAGCAGTACTTC | CASGPPVGVSPYEQYF
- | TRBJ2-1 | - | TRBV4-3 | TGCGCCAGCAGCCAAGATTCAGGTCCCCTCTCTTACTACAATGAGCAGTTCTTC | CASSQDSGPLSYYNEQFF
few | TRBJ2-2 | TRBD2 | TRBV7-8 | TGTGCCAGCAGCCGCATTACGGGGGGGCAGGACACCGGGGAGCTGTTTTTT | CASSRITGGQDTGELFF
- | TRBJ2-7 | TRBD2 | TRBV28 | TGTGCCAGCAGACTAGCGGGAATCAACGAGCAGTACTTC | CASRLAGINEQYF
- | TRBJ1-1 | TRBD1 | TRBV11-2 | TGTGCCAGCAGCTCCCGACAGGGGGCAGGAACTGAAGCTTTCTTT | CASSSRQGAGTEAFF
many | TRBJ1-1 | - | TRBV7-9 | TGTGCCAGCAGCTTATCGGGGGGTCCGGCTTTCTTT | CASSLSGGPAFF
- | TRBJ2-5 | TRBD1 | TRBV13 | TGTGCCAGCAGCTTAGAGGCCGACAGGGGGTTTGAGACCCAGTACTTC | CASSLEADRGFETQYF